A selection of T cell receptor beta chains follows, all from one sample in a study of CD8 T cells in ankylosing spondylitis. TCRdb independently ran MiXCR on the 5' RACE reads; one entry per CDR3 protein. The sample holds 80,000 to 90,000 distinct CDR3 sequences, around 26% seen once. The material sequenced was blood, either unsorted or a sorted T cell fraction (not recorded which). These receptors all come from a male donor with ankylosing spondylitis or in good health (not recorded which). CDR3s include the opening cysteine and the closing phenylalanine or tryptophan. The order of the fields is CDR3 protein, CDR3 DNA, J gene, clone size, V gene, D gene. The D gene is left open where the match is weak. The size entry is marked missing in some rows and otherwise reads once, few, many or a size class.

CDR3: CASSQGARTEAFF; DNA: TGTGCCAGCAGCCAGGGGGCTAGAACTGAAGCTTTCTTT; J: TRBJ1-1; size: few; V: TRBV12-3/TRBV12-4; D: TRBD1
CDR3: CSARAGFSLRQFF; DNA: TGCAGTGCTAGAGCGGGATTCAGTTTGCGGCAGTTCTTC; J: TRBJ2-1; size: .; V: TRBV20-1; D: .
CDR3: CATSRDVAGGGEQFF; DNA: TGTGCCACCAGCAGAGATGTAGCGGGAGGGGGTGAGCAGTTCTTC; J: TRBJ2-1; size: few; V: TRBV15; D: TRBD2
CDR3: CSARTEETQYF; DNA: TGCAGTGCTAGAACAGAAGAGACCCAGTACTTC; J: TRBJ2-5; size: few; V: TRBV20-1; D: .
CDR3: CSAPLAGGAGELFF; DNA: TGCAGTGCTCCTCTGGCAGGTGGGGCCGGGGAGCTGTTTTTT; J: TRBJ2-2; size: few; V: TRBV20-1; D: .
CDR3: CATSRGQGAINQPQHF; DNA: TGTGCCACCAGCAGAGGACAGGGGGCCATCAATCAGCCCCAGCATTTT; J: TRBJ1-5; size: .; V: TRBV15; D: TRBD1
CDR3: CASTQSKGLAGDTQYF; DNA: TGTGCCAGCACCCAATCCAAGGGGCTTGCGGGAGATACGCAGTATTTT; J: TRBJ2-3; size: .; V: TRBV28; D: .
CDR3: CASSNRGGRGEQYF; DNA: TGTGCCAGCAGCAACAGAGGGGGCCGGGGGGAGCAGTACTTC; J: TRBJ2-7; size: many; V: TRBV6-1; D: .
CDR3: CAIRAGGIKETQYF; DNA: TGTGCCATCAGAGCGGGGGGCATAAAAGAGACCCAGTACTTC; J: TRBJ2-5; size: .; V: TRBV10-3; D: TRBD2
CDR3: CASSLVYSQPQHF; DNA: TGTGCCAGCAGCTTGGTTTATAGTCAGCCCCAGCATTTT; J: TRBJ1-5; size: .; V: TRBV5-7; D: .
CDR3: CASSLDVSGNTIYF; DNA: TGCGCCAGCAGCTTGGACGTCTCTGGAAACACCATATATTTT; J: TRBJ1-3; size: .; V: TRBV5-1; D: .
CDR3: CASSFRRGGVNEQFF; DNA: TGCGCCAGCAGCTTTAGAAGGGGGGGGGTCAATGAGCAGTTCTTC; J: TRBJ2-1; size: few; V: TRBV5-1; D: .
CDR3: CASTTEPYNEQFF; DNA: TGCGCCAGCACTACGGAACCCTACAATGAGCAGTTCTTC; J: TRBJ2-1; size: few; V: TRBV5-1; D: .
CDR3: CASSLAVGAYEQYF; DNA: TGTGCCAGCAGCTTAGCGGTCGGAGCCTACGAGCAGTACTTC; J: TRBJ2-7; size: .; V: TRBV7-9; D: .
CDR3: CASLKGQGVWETQYF; DNA: TGCGCCAGCCTCAAAGGACAGGGGGTGTGGGAGACCCAGTACTTC; J: TRBJ2-5; size: few; V: TRBV5-1; D: TRBD1
CDR3: CATSRDGTQTNYGYTF; DNA: TGTGCCACCAGCAGAGATGGTACGCAAACTAACTATGGCTACACCTTC; J: TRBJ1-2; size: .; V: TRBV15; D: .
CDR3: CSASGHSQETQYF; DNA: TGCAGTGCTAGTGGACATTCCCAAGAGACCCAGTACTTC; J: TRBJ2-5; size: many; V: TRBV20-1; D: .
CDR3: CASQLRGTDTQYF; DNA: TGTGCCAGCCAACTCAGGGGCACAGATACGCAGTATTTT; J: TRBJ2-3; size: .; V: TRBV6-1; D: .
CDR3: CASSLARGLNTEAFF; DNA: TGCGCCAGCAGCTTGGCCCGGGGCCTGAACACTGAAGCTTTCTTT; J: TRBJ1-1; size: .; V: TRBV5-1; D: .
CDR3: CASSFPGTAQPQHF; DNA: TGTGCCAGCAGTTTCCCAGGTACCGCCCAGCCCCAGCATTTT; J: TRBJ1-5; size: .; V: TRBV12-3/TRBV12-4; D: .
CDR3: CSVAGGEYGYTF; DNA: TGCAGCGTAGCAGGGGGCGAGTATGGCTACACCTTC; J: TRBJ1-2; size: many; V: TRBV29-1; D: TRBD1
CDR3: CASSFSGSGTDTQYF; DNA: TGCGCCAGCAGCTTTAGCGGGAGTGGGACAGATACGCAGTATTTT; J: TRBJ2-3; size: .; V: TRBV5-1; D: TRBD2
CDR3: CASSSHGGTDYEQYF; DNA: TGCGCCAGCAGCTCGCATGGGGGGACAGACTACGAGCAGTACTTC; J: TRBJ2-7; size: few; V: TRBV5-1; D: .